Presented here are 28 T cell receptor beta chains from one specimen sequenced in a study of shared clonotypes between healthy human individuals. The table came from immunoSEQ multiplex PCR; TCRdb's copy has only in-frame clones and leaves some out. The sample comprises 2 million to 2.5 million clones, roughly 92% of which are singletons, and 0.3% to 0.45% rests with the top ten. Sequencing was carried out using naive CD4+ T cells from PBMCs. Subset in this sample: CD45RA+ positively selected. These receptors all come from a man aged 18-30 years in good health. Some clones in this sample may be carry-over from other donors' samples.

The gene calls are TRBV6-5 and TRBJ2-1; perhaps TRBD2 as D (6 bases). Trimming cost V 0 bases and J 5 bases, with 14 bases left between them. This CDR3 comprises 16 residues. The germline gives CDR1 MNHEY, CDR2 SVGAGI. CDR3 region: CASSYSLAGWDNEQFF. The CDR3 DNA sequence: TGTGCCAGCAGTTACTCCTTGGCGGGATGGGACAATGAGCAGTTCTTC.

The V call is TRBV19, the J call TRBJ1-2; TRBD1 is a possible D gene (6 bases). Germline CDR1 LNHDA, CDR2 SQIVND (reference sequence). The V gene lost 6 bases and the J gene lost 0 bases, with 14 bases spanning the gap. The CDR3 has 15 residues. This CDR3 reads CASSPTRTANYGYTF. The CDR3 DNA reads TGTGCCAGTAGCCCAACCCGGACAGCTAACTATGGCTACACCTTC.

The CDR3 spells CASSLFRGIQETQYF. Written as DNA, the CDR3 is TGTGCCAGCAGCTTATTTCGGGGCATCCAAGAGACCCAGTACTTC. The genes are TRBV7-9 and TRBJ2-5; D tentatively fits TRBD1 or TRBD2 (5 bases each). The CDR3 is 15 residues long. Germline values: CDR1 SEHNR, CDR2 FQNEAQ (reference sequence). V was clipped by 2 bases and J by 1 base, with 11 bases between them.

V and J are TRBV7-3 and TRBJ2-1; D gene ambiguous. Trimming pared 5 bases from V and 9 bases from J, leaving 14 bases between. This CDR3 has 13 residues. Germline assignment: CDR1 SGHTA and CDR2 FQGTGA. The CDR3 here is CASSQTPFGEQFF. The DNA of the CDR3 is TGTGCCAGCAGCCAAACCCCCTTCGGTGAGCAGTTCTTC.

In this sample, this clone turned up once. The chain combines TRBV5-1 with TRBJ2-1, with a possible D match to TRBD2 (5 bases). The V end lost 0 bases, the J end lost 5 bases, and 12 bases lay between the germline ends. From germline, CDR1 is SGHRS and CDR2 YFSETQ. This CDR3 spans 15 amino acids. CDR3 sequence: CASSLVAGLDNEQFF. CDR3 coding DNA: TGCGCCAGCAGCTTGGTGGCGGGTTTGGACAATGAGCAGTTCTTC.

The chain carries TRBV10-3 and TRBJ2-6, with no clear D. The CDR3 covers 12 residues. Trimming pared 4 bases from V and 2 bases from J, leaving 0 bases between. CDR1 is ENHRY and CDR2 is SYGVKD in the germline V gene. The CDR3 is CAISAGANVLTF. For the CDR3, the DNA is TGTGCCATCAGTGCTGGGGCCAACGTCCTGACTTTC.

V gene TRBV22-1 combines with J gene TRBJ1-5; TRBD1 was called by the table and not checked on the DNA. TRBV22-1 is recorded as a pseudogene. The CDR3 runs 14 residues. CDR3 amino acids: CPGSPSGTNQPQHF. CDR3 bases: TGTCCTGGGAGCCCCTCAGGTACCAATCAGCCCCAGCATTTT.

V and J are TRBV5-6 and TRBJ2-1; no clear D. The germline V and J ends were trimmed by 2 bases and 0 bases, with 12 bases remaining between them. Germline V gene lookup returns CDR1 SGHDT and CDR2 YYEEEE. The CDR3 runs 16 residues. DNA of the CDR3: TGTGCCAGCAGCTTTTACCTTTTCGGCTCCTACAATGAGCAGTTCTTC. Its protein is CASSFYLFGSYNEQFF.

The V and J genes are TRBV16 and TRBJ1-5; weak D call: TRBD1 (5 bases). The V end was cut by 4 bases, the J end by 4 bases, with 11 bases between. CDR3 length: 14 residues. Per the germline V gene, CDR1 is KGHSY and CDR2 is FQNENV. In DNA form, the CDR3 reads TGTGCCAGCAGCCTTTATGGGGCTAATCAGCCCCAGCATTTT. Its protein product is CASSLYGANQPQHF.

This chain connects TRBV18 to TRBJ2-3, with 10 nucleotides matching TRBD2. The J segment lost 4 bases and the V segment lost 7 bases, leaving 5 bases of the junction unmatched. The CDR3 totals 14 residues. Germline-derived CDR1 and CDR2 are KGHSH and LQKENI. CDR3 sequence: CASLGLAAADTQYF. DNA for the CDR3: TGTGCCAGCTTAGGACTAGCGGCGGCAGATACGCAGTATTTT.

This chain links TRBV27 with TRBJ1-3; TRBD1 matches at 7 bases. Germline lookup yields CDR1 MNHEY and CDR2 SMNVEV (reference sequence). With V trimmed by 5 bases and J by 3 bases, 10 bases remained unmatched. This CDR3 has 16 residues. The CDR3 reads CASSARGTELGNTIYF. The CDR3 DNA is TGTGCCAGCAGTGCCCGCGGGACAGAACTTGGAAACACCATATATTTT.

The gene calls are TRBV5-1 and TRBJ1-2; D remains unclear. V shed 2 bases and J shed 2 bases, with 7 bases lying between them. The CDR3 runs to 13 residues. Germline-derived CDR1 and CDR2 are SGHRS and YFSETQ. Written as DNA, the CDR3 is TGCGCCAGCAGCTTTACCAGCAACTATGGCTACACCTTC. Encoded protein: CASSFTSNYGYTF.

This chain uses TRBV19 with TRBJ2-3; D is possibly TRBD1 (6 bases). The CDR3 extends over 16 amino acids. Germline CDR1 LNHDA, CDR2 SQIVND (reference sequence). Trimming stripped 3 bases from V and 1 base from J, with 14 bases between. CDR3: CASSIPGQLGTDTQYF. CDR3 DNA sequence: TGTGCCAGTAGTATCCCTGGACAGTTGGGCACAGATACGCAGTATTTT.

The CDR3 DNA sequence: TGTGCCAGCAGCTTGGACAGGGATAACTATGGCTACACCTTC. As protein: CASSLDRDNYGYTF. This chain joins TRBV7-9 and TRBJ1-2; 8 nucleotides align to TRBD1. This CDR3 region has 14 residues. Germline-derived CDR1 and CDR2 are SEHNR and FQNEAQ (reference sequence). J was trimmed by 1 base and V by 3 bases; bases with no gene match: 1.

The genes are TRBV18 and TRBJ2-7, with D hard to call. CDR1 is KGHSH and CDR2 is LQKENI in the germline V gene. V gave up 2 bases and J gave up 3 bases, with 8 bases separating them. This CDR3 comprises 13 residues. The CDR3 is CASSPEAYYEQYF. The CDR3 nucleotides read TGTGCCAGCTCACCAGAGGCATACTACGAGCAGTACTTC.

In regard to this clone: The germline gene is not matched at one end of the junction; a read error may be the cause. This chain connects TRBV15 to TRBJ1-3; D gene uncertain. The CDR3 has 15 residues. Germline CDR1 reads LNHNV; CDR2 reads YYDKDF (reference sequence). CDR3 loop: CATSRDRFTGNTIYF. DNA of the CDR3: TGTGCCACCAGCAGAGATCGGTTCACTGGGAACACCATATATTTT. The variable domain in full, with the rest retrieved from reference TRBV15 and TRBJ1-3, is DAMVIQNPRYQVTQFGKPVTLSCSQTLNHNVMYWYQQKSSQAPKLLFHYYDKDFNNEADTPDNFQSRRPNTSFCFLDIRSPGLGDTAMYLCATSRDRFTGNTIYFGEGSWLTVV.

J is TRBJ1-1 and V is TRBV6-5; D not certain. There are 14 residues in the CDR3. Germline V gives CDR1 MNHEY, CDR2 SVGAGI. Deletions cut 8 bases from V and 5 bases from J, with 18 bases between. The CDR3 region has the DNA TGTGCCAGCCTCGAGAGGGTGGTTTCAACTGAAGCTTTCTTT. It encodes CASLERVVSTEAFF.

The rearrangement joins TRBV5-1 to TRBJ2-3; 7 bases align to TRBD2. The CDR3 runs 14 residues. V was clipped by 1 base and J by 6 bases; unmatched bases: 5. Germline assignment: CDR1 SGHRS and CDR2 YFSETQ. CDR3 sequence reads: CASSLSAGEDTQYF. The CDR3 DNA is TGCGCCAGCAGCTTGAGCGCGGGAGAGGATACGCAGTATTTT.

The DNA for the CDR3 is TGTGCCAGCAGCCTGGACTGGCGGGGGGCCTACAATGAGCAGTTCTTC. Translation: CASSLDWRGAYNEQFF. The chain combines TRBV4-2 with TRBJ2-1, with 8 bases matching TRBD2. CDR1 is LGHNA, CDR2 YNFKEQ, per germline. With 4 bases clipped from V and 2 bases from J, the junction kept 7 bases outside the gene matches. The CDR3 covers 16 residues.

V usage is TRBV5-1 and J usage is TRBJ1-4; no definite D call. The V end lost 5 bases, the J end lost 0 bases, and 11 bases lay between the germline ends. The CDR3 has 15 residues. CDR1 and CDR2 from the germline V gene are SGHRS and YFSETQ. CDR3 in amino acids: CASRWTAATNEKLFF. Written as DNA, the CDR3 is TGCGCCAGCAGGTGGACGGCTGCAACTAATGAAAAACTGTTTTTT.

As to this clone: This sample includes further DNA sequences coding for the same CDR3. This chain links TRBV28 with TRBJ1-2; TRBD1 matches at 10 bases. Germline V CDR1 and CDR2: MDHEN, SYDVKM. V gave up 5 bases and J gave up 4 bases; unmatched junction bases: 4. The CDR3 extends over 14 amino acids. CDR3 in amino acids: CASSPGDRGYGYTF. The CDR3 bases are TGTGCCAGCAGTCCCGGGGACAGGGGCTATGGCTACACCTTC.

V and J are TRBV5-4 and TRBJ2-1; D gene ambiguous. Germline CDR1 SGHNT, CDR2 YYREEE (reference sequence). The CDR3 is made up of 13 amino acids. V shed 3 bases and J shed 8 bases, with 12 bases lying between them. In nucleotides, the CDR3 is TGTGCCAGCAGCTCCCCTATTTCGTATGAGCAGTTCTTC. Its protein product is CASSSPISYEQFF.

The chain links TRBV5-1 to TRBJ2-7; 10 bases map to TRBD2. The CDR3 has 16 residues. Looked up from germline, CDR1 is SGHRS and CDR2 is YFSETQ. The V segment lost 0 bases and the J segment 5 bases; nucleotides outside the gene matches: 8. The CDR3 here is CASSLGSGRATNEQYF. CDR3 in DNA: TGCGCCAGCAGCTTGGGGAGCGGGAGGGCCACCAACGAGCAGTACTTC. Full variable domain (rest looked up from reference TRBV5-1 and TRBJ2-7): KAGVTQTPRYLIKTRGQQVTLSCSPISGHRSVSWYQQTPGQGLQFLFEYFSETQRNKGNFPGRFSGRQFSNSRSEMNVSTLELGDSALYLCASSLGSGRATNEQYFGPGTRLTVT.

This rearrangement joins TRBV30 to TRBJ2-3; 9 bases line up with TRBD1. The CDR3 extends over 14 amino acids. Germline values: CDR1 GTSNPN, CDR2 SVGIG (reference sequence). V shed 7 bases, J shed 2 bases, and the junction held 7 bases outside the gene matches. This CDR3 is CASDRGYITDTQYF. The CDR3 region has the DNA TGTGCCTCCGACAGGGGGTATATCACAGATACGCAGTATTTT.

The chain has TRBV30 and TRBJ1-5; a possible D gene is TRBD1 (5 bases). There are 14 residues in the CDR3. Trimming pared 2 bases from V and 6 bases from J, leaving 14 bases between. Germline V gene data show CDR1 as GTSNPN and CDR2 as SVGIG (reference sequence). CDR3 sequence reads: CAWSHAGTIQPQHF. The CDR3 DNA reads TGTGCCTGGAGTCATGCCGGGACCATTCAGCCCCAGCATTTT. The entire variable domain, with the rest obtained from reference TRBV30 and TRBJ1-5, is as follows: SQTIHQWPATLVQPVGSPLSLECTVEGTSNPNLYWYRQAAGRGLQLLFYSVGIGQISSEVPQNLSASRPQDRQFILSSKKLLLSDSGFYLCAWSHAGTIQPQHFGDGTRLSIL.

V is TRBV28 and J is TRBJ2-7; 8 nucleotides line up with TRBD2. In germline, CDR1 is MDHEN, CDR2 SYDVKM. Trimming took 3 bases from V and 1 from J; bases not matched to a gene: 2. This CDR3 spans 14 amino acids. DNA of the CDR3: TGTGCCAGCAGTTTGCGGGAGGTTTCCTACGAGCAGTACTTC. Residues: CASSLREVSYEQYF. Full variable domain (remainder filled in from reference TRBV28 and TRBJ2-7): DVKVTQSSRYLVKRTGEKVFLECVQDMDHENMFWYRQDPGLGLRLIYFSYDVKMKEKGDIPEGYSVSREKKERFSLILESASTNQTSMYLCASSLREVSYEQYFGPGTRLTVT.

A remark on this clone: The same CDR3 also results from other DNA sequences found in this sample. The rearrangement uses TRBV2 and TRBJ2-2; TRBD1 matches 7 bases. V trimming: 5 bases; J trimming: 2 bases; junction bases outside the gene matches: 5. CDR1 is SNHLY, CDR2 FYNNEI, per germline. The CDR3 extends over 15 amino acids. The CDR3 DNA sequence: TGTGCCAGCAGTTGGGACAGCCCCAACACCGGGGAGCTGTTTTTT. Amino acid sequence: CASSWDSPNTGELFF. Full variable domain (missing parts from reference TRBV2 and TRBJ2-2): EPEVTQTPSHQVTQMGQEVILRCVPISNHLYFYWYRQILGQKVEFLVSFYNNEISEKSEIFDDQFSVERPDGSNFTLKIRSTKLEDSAMYFCASSWDSPNTGELFFGEGSRLTVL.

The table lists this clone with a count of one. The chain carries TRBV5-4 and TRBJ1-4, with D unresolved. The V gene lost 0 bases and the J gene lost 7 bases, with 7 bases spanning the gap. Germline values: CDR1 SGHNT, CDR2 YYREEE (reference sequence). The CDR3 has 13 amino acids. The CDR3 region has the DNA TGTGCCAGCAGCTTGGATGCAGCTGAAAAACTGTTTTTT. Encoded protein: CASSLDAAEKLFF.